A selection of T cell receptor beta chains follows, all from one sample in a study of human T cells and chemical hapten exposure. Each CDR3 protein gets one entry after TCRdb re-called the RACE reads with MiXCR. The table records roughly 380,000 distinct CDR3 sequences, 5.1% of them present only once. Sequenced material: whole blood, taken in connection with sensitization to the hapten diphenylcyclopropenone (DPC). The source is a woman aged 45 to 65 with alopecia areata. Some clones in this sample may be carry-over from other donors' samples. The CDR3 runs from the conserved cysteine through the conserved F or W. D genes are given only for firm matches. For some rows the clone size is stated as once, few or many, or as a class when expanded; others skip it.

CDR3: CSATGTGGTEAFF
DNA: TGCAGTGCTACGGGGACCGGCGGCACTGAAGCTTTCTTT
D: .
size: .
V: TRBV20-1
J: TRBJ1-1

CDR3: CSAGQGTADTQYF
DNA: TGCAGTGCAGGACAGGGGACTGCAGATACGCAGTATTTT
D: TRBD1
size: many
V: TRBV20-1
J: TRBJ2-3

CDR3: CATSEGRSRDQPQHF
DNA: TGTGCCACCAGTGAAGGAAGGTCGCGCGATCAGCCCCAGCATTTT
D: .
size: many
V: TRBV24-1
J: TRBJ1-5

CDR3: CSALRQSQETQYF
DNA: TGCAGCGCCCTAAGGCAGTCACAAGAGACCCAGTACTTC
D: .
size: many
V: TRBV29-1
J: TRBJ2-5

CDR3: CSAREIVAGATDTQYF
DNA: TGCAGTGCTAGAGAGATTGTAGCGGGGGCCACAGATACGCAGTATTTT
D: TRBD2
size: few
V: TRBV20-1
J: TRBJ2-3

CDR3: CASSRTTGAHNQPQHF
DNA: TGTGCCAGCAGCCGCACGACAGGGGCGCACAATCAGCCCCAGCATTTT
D: TRBD1
size: many
V: TRBV28
J: TRBJ1-5

CDR3: CASSQSNFGPQHF
DNA: TGTGCCAGCAGCCAGTCAAACTTCGGGCCCCAGCATTTT
D: .
size: .
V: TRBV3-1
J: TRBJ1-5

CDR3: CASSQTSNEQFF
DNA: TGTGCCAGCAGTCAGACTAGCAATGAGCAGTTCTTC
D: .
size: .
V: TRBV12-3/TRBV12-4
J: TRBJ2-1

CDR3: CASSLAAGEAFF
DNA: TGTGCCAGCAGCTTAGCCGCCGGTGAAGCTTTCTTT
D: .
size: few
V: TRBV7-8
J: TRBJ1-1

CDR3: CASSQRGLLSANTGELFF
DNA: TGTGCCAGCAGTCAGCGGGGCTTGCTTTCCGCGAACACCGGGGAGCTGTTTTTT
D: TRBD2
size: many
V: TRBV6-2/TRBV6-3
J: TRBJ2-2

CDR3: CASIGQTPDTQYF
DNA: TGTGCCAGCATCGGACAGACCCCAGATACGCAGTATTTT
D: .
size: .
V: TRBV7-2
J: TRBJ2-3

CDR3: CASSLAGASYEQYF
DNA: TGTGCCAGCAGTTTGGCGGGGGCCTCCTACGAGCAGTACTTC
D: .
size: many
V: TRBV28
J: TRBJ2-7

CDR3: CASSYHTQETQYF
DNA: TGTGCCAGCAGTTACCACACACAAGAGACCCAGTACTTC
D: .
size: .
V: TRBV6-6
J: TRBJ2-5

CDR3: CASSTTGPPEAFF
DNA: TGCGCCAGCAGCACCACAGGCCCTCCAGAAGCTTTCTTT
D: .
size: many
V: TRBV10-2
J: TRBJ1-1

CDR3: CSARDRGLTDTQYF
DNA: TGCAGTGCTAGAGATAGAGGGCTTACAGATACGCAGTATTTT
D: .
size: .
V: TRBV20-1
J: TRBJ2-3

CDR3: CASFGGYTF
DNA: TGTGCCAGTTTCGGCGGCTACACCTTC
D: .
size: .
V: TRBV7-2
J: TRBJ1-2

CDR3: CASSPMLEDTDTQYF
DNA: TGTGCCAGCAGTCCAATGCTCGAAGACACAGATACGCAGTATTTT
D: .
size: few
V: TRBV28
J: TRBJ2-3

CDR3: CASKPIPGELFF
DNA: TGTGCCAGCAAGCCTATTCCGGGGGAGCTGTTTTTT
D: .
size: few
V: TRBV12-3/TRBV12-4
J: TRBJ2-2

CDR3: CASSLGQGPLDTEAFF
DNA: TGTGCCAGCAGCTTAGGGCAGGGGCCCCTGGACACTGAAGCTTTCTTT
D: .
size: many
V: TRBV7-6
J: TRBJ1-1

CDR3: CATSASTSTRLNNEQFF
DNA: TGTGCCACCAGTGCCTCCACTAGTACCCGACTCAACAATGAGCAGTTCTTC
D: .
size: many
V: TRBV24-1
J: TRBJ2-1

CDR3: CASSVGQWNTGELFF
DNA: TGTGCCAGCAGCGTAGGACAGTGGAACACCGGGGAGCTGTTTTTT
D: .
size: many
V: TRBV6-5
J: TRBJ2-2

CDR3: CAISAAGPTGELFF
DNA: TGTGCCATCAGTGCGGCGGGGCCCACCGGGGAGCTGTTTTTT
D: .
size: many
V: TRBV10-3
J: TRBJ2-2

CDR3: CASSYIEGTEAFF
DNA: TGTGCCAGCAGTTACATCGAGGGCACTGAAGCTTTCTTT
D: .
size: many
V: TRBV6-5
J: TRBJ1-1

CDR3: CATSAPGPTADEQFF
DNA: TGTGCCACCAGTGCCCCAGGTCCCACCGCCGATGAGCAGTTCTTC
D: .
size: .
V: TRBV24-1
J: TRBJ2-1

CDR3: CASSLFGQGGNEQFF
DNA: TGCGCCAGCAGCTTGTTCGGACAGGGGGGAAATGAGCAGTTCTTC
D: TRBD1
size: many
V: TRBV5-1
J: TRBJ2-1

CDR3: CASSNPGVEQYF
DNA: TGTGCCAGCAGCAACCCAGGGGTCGAGCAGTACTTC
D: .
size: few
V: TRBV12-3/TRBV12-4
J: TRBJ2-7

CDR3: CASSQDLGPNPYGYTF
DNA: TGTGCCAGCAGCCAAGATCTAGGACCGAATCCCTATGGCTACACCTTC
D: .
size: few
V: TRBV4-2
J: TRBJ1-2

CDR3: CASSQVLQGGTKQYF
DNA: TGCGCCAGCAGCCAAGTCCTACAGGGGGGGACCAAGCAGTACTTC
D: .
size: .
V: TRBV4-1
J: TRBJ2-7

CDR3: CASSFVGNTVDTQYF
DNA: TGTGCCAGCAGTTTTGTGGGAAATACCGTAGATACGCAGTATTTT
D: .
size: many
V: TRBV28
J: TRBJ2-3

CDR3: CASYWLGADTQYF
DNA: TGTGCCAGCTATTGGCTTGGGGCAGATACGCAGTATTTT
D: .
size: few
V: TRBV6-6
J: TRBJ2-3

CDR3: CASSLEPSLGGELFF
DNA: TGTGCCAGCAGCTTAGAACCTAGTCTTGGCGGGGAGCTGTTTTTT
D: .
size: many
V: TRBV11-2
J: TRBJ2-2

CDR3: CASSQVARRKREKLFF
DNA: TGTGCCAGCAGCCAAGTGGCGAGGAGGAAGCGCGAAAAACTGTTTTTT
D: .
size: few
V: TRBV14
J: TRBJ1-4

CDR3: CASSPPGLAGANEQFF
DNA: TGTGCCAGCAGTCCCCCTGGACTAGCGGGAGCCAATGAGCAGTTCTTC
D: TRBD2
size: many
V: TRBV6-2/TRBV6-3
J: TRBJ2-1

CDR3: CASSPPAGTDTQYF
DNA: TGTGCCAGCAGCCCCCCAGCAGGGACAGATACGCAGTATTTT
D: .
size: .
V: TRBV7-9
J: TRBJ2-3

CDR3: CASSPGFLREKLFF
DNA: TGTGCCAGCAGCCCAGGTTTTTTACGTGAAAAACTGTTTTTT
D: .
size: .
V: TRBV7-2
J: TRBJ1-4

CDR3: CSHKSAGGYNEQFF
DNA: TGCAGCCACAAATCAGCAGGGGGTTACAATGAGCAGTTCTTC
D: TRBD1
size: many
V: TRBV29-1
J: TRBJ2-1

CDR3: CASSFGPGYTF
DNA: TGTGCCAGCAGTTTTGGGCCTGGCTACACCTTC
D: .
size: many
V: TRBV28
J: TRBJ1-2

CDR3: CSVGNPGANVLTF
DNA: TGCAGCGTGGGAAATCCTGGGGCCAACGTCCTGACTTTC
D: .
size: many
V: TRBV29-1
J: TRBJ2-6

CDR3: CASSPRQGLSGAFF
DNA: TGTGCCAGCAGCCCCCGACAGGGGCTCTCCGGAGCTTTCTTT
D: TRBD1
size: many
V: TRBV7-9
J: TRBJ1-1

CDR3: CASMGQANQPQHF
DNA: TGTGCCAGCATGGGACAGGCAAATCAGCCCCAGCATTTT
D: TRBD1
size: many
V: TRBV2
J: TRBJ1-5

CDR3: CASSFGTAAGRIYF
DNA: TGTGCCAGCAGTTTCGGGACAGCGGCCGGCAGGATATATTTT
D: TRBD1
size: .
V: TRBV2
J: TRBJ1-3

CDR3: CASSPTLGQYNEQFF
DNA: TGTGCCAGCAGCCCAACCCTCGGACAGTACAATGAGCAGTTCTTC
D: .
size: many
V: TRBV7-9
J: TRBJ2-1

CDR3: CSVQPADSPQGYEQYF
DNA: TGCAGCGTGCAACCTGCGGACAGTCCGCAAGGATACGAGCAGTACTTC
D: .
size: many
V: TRBV29-1
J: TRBJ2-7

CDR3: CASSVDQGRAEAFF
DNA: TGTGCCAGCAGCGTAGATCAGGGTCGGGCTGAAGCTTTCTTT
D: .
size: few
V: TRBV9
J: TRBJ1-1

CDR3: CASSQDGGTRYGYTF
DNA: TGCGCCAGCAGCCAAGACGGCGGGACTCGCTATGGCTACACCTTC
D: .
size: many
V: TRBV4-1
J: TRBJ1-2

CDR3: CASSEVGYTDTQYF
DNA: TGTGCCAGCAGTGAAGTCGGATACACAGATACGCAGTATTTT
D: .
size: many
V: TRBV2
J: TRBJ2-3

CDR3: CASRNPRTEGKNIQYF
DNA: TGTGCCAGCAGGAACCCCCGAACGGAGGGGAAAAACATTCAGTACTTC
D: .
size: .
V: TRBV2
J: TRBJ2-4

CDR3: CSVVHSGPRTETQYF
DNA: TGCAGCGTTGTACATTCGGGGCCCAGGACAGAGACCCAGTACTTC
D: .
size: many
V: TRBV29-1
J: TRBJ2-5

CDR3: CASSLAGQASGANVLTF
DNA: TGCGCCAGCAGCTTGGCAGGGCAGGCCTCTGGGGCCAACGTCCTGACTTTC
D: .
size: .
V: TRBV5-1
J: TRBJ2-6

CDR3: CAARREAGYTGELFF
DNA: TGTGCCGCCAGGCGAGAAGCAGGGTACACCGGGGAGCTGTTTTTT
D: .
size: few
V: TRBV27
J: TRBJ2-2

CDR3: CASSPGTGFGGELFF
DNA: TGTGCCAGCAGCCCCGGGACAGGGTTTGGCGGGGAGCTGTTTTTT
D: TRBD1
size: many
V: TRBV7-2
J: TRBJ2-2

CDR3: CASSEGSYGYTF
DNA: TGTGCCAGCAGTGAAGGGAGCTATGGCTACACCTTC
D: .
size: many
V: TRBV2
J: TRBJ1-2

CDR3: CASSLVGRTNYGYTF
DNA: TGTGCCAGCAGCTTAGTCGGCAGAACTAACTATGGCTACACCTTC
D: .
size: many
V: TRBV7-9
J: TRBJ1-2